A single sample gave rise to the 31 T cell receptor beta chains below, sequenced in a study of blood T cell repertoires in COVID-19. The method was immunoSEQ multiplex PCR; TCRdb's version includes in-frame clones alone and lacks a portion of them. Altogether about 89,000 clones are present, 60% to 85% being singletons, with the ten largest covering 40% to 60%. Sequences were obtained from peripheral blood. The receptors originated from a human donor in a cohort sampled during active COVID-19.

The V gene is TRBV6-5, the J gene TRBJ1-2, with 8 bases lining up with TRBD1. The V and J ends lost 0 bases and 4 bases, in that order; junction bases with no gene match: 7. Germline V CDR1 and CDR2: MNHEY, SVGAGI. This CDR3 spans 16 amino acids. The CDR3 loop is CASSYSRGRRTYGYTF. The CDR3 DNA reads as TGTGCCAGCAGTTACTCCAGGGGGCGCAGAACCTATGGCTACACCTTC.

This rearrangement joins TRBV28 to TRBJ2-3; 9 bases agree with TRBD2. With V trimmed by 5 bases and J by 0 bases, 9 bases remained unmatched. The V gene's germline CDR1 is MDHEN and CDR2 SYDVKM. The CDR3 has 17 amino acids. The CDR3: CASSPHGAGGSTDTQYF. CDR3 nucleotide sequence: TGTGCCAGCAGTCCCCATGGAGCGGGAGGTAGCACAGATACGCAGTATTTT.

CDR3 amino acids: CASSQESRERADTQYF. The CDR3 bases are TGTGCCAGCAGCCAAGAGAGCCGGGAGCGGGCAGATACGCAGTATTTT. The chain uses TRBV4-2 and TRBJ2-3; perhaps TRBD2 as D (6 bases). The CDR3 has 16 residues. Trimming left V 0 bases short and J 4 bases short, with 14 bases between. The germline V gene encodes CDR1 LGHNA and CDR2 YNFKEQ.

The V and J genes are TRBV4-1 and TRBJ2-1; 7 bases agree with TRBD1. The CDR3 has 16 residues. With 3 bases clipped from V and 5 bases from J, the junction kept 10 bases outside the gene matches. The germline gives CDR1 MGHRA, CDR2 YSYEKL. The CDR3 DNA reads as TGCGCCAGCAGCCAGGGCGACAGGGAGTATGACAATGAGCAGTTCTTC. Amino acids: CASSQGDREYDNEQFF.

The chain joins TRBV13 to TRBJ2-1; the match to TRBD1 covers 8 bases. V dropped 10 bases and J dropped 8; count of bases not matched to a gene: 22. The CDR3 loop spans 17 amino acids. Germline-derived CDR1 and CDR2 are PRHDT and FYEKMQ (reference sequence). Here the CDR3 reads CATQHFSSGQASDEQFF. CDR3 in DNA: TGTGCCACCCAACACTTCTCTTCGGGACAGGCCTCGGATGAGCAGTTCTTC. Full variable domain (outside the CDR3, taken from reference TRBV13 and TRBJ2-1): AAGVIQSPRHLIKEKRETATLKCYPIPRHDTVYWYQQGPGQDPQFLISFYEKMQSDKGSIPDRFSAQQFSDYHSELNMSSLELGDSALYFCATQHFSSGQASDEQFFGPGTRLTVL.

The sample holds a few counts of this clone. The chain joins TRBV6-2 or TRBV6-3 to TRBJ2-2, with D possibly being TRBD1 (5 bases). Germline CDR1 reads MNHEY; CDR2 reads SVGEGT. This CDR3 is 14 amino acids long. Trimming stripped 3 bases from V and 4 bases from J, with 9 bases between. The CDR3 DNA is TGTGCCAGCAGTTATCGGCAGGGCACCGGGGAGCTGTTTTTT. Translating it yields CASSYRQGTGELFF.

For this clone: Other DNA variants within this sample encode the same CDR3. The rearrangement links TRBV19 to TRBJ2-2; possibly TRBD2 for D (5 bases). The CDR3 length is 14 residues. Trimming pared 0 bases from V and 4 bases from J, leaving 6 bases between. The germline gives CDR1 LNHDA, CDR2 SQIVND (reference sequence). CDR3 DNA sequence: TGTGCCAGTAGTATAGAGGGGAGCACCGGGGAGCTGTTTTTT. Translation gives CASSIEGSTGELFF.

The chain uses TRBV6-5 and TRBJ2-7, with TRBD1 identical over 9 bases. The CDR3 is 14 amino acids. The germline V gene has CDR1 MNHEY and CDR2 SVGAGI. Germline trimming cut 5 bases from V and 3 bases from J; bases unmatched to any gene: 5. DNA for the CDR3: TGTGCCAGCAGTCCGAGGACAGGGGACTACGAGCAGTACTTC. This translates into CASSPRTGDYEQYF.

This clone occurred a few times. This sequence joins TRBV25-1 and TRBJ2-1; TRBD2 aligns across 10 bases. Germline CDR1 MGHDK, CDR2 SYGVNS. V was clipped by 6 bases and J by 9 bases; unmatched bases: 8. This CDR3 comprises 14 residues. The CDR3 DNA is TGTGCCAGCAGCCATCTAGCGGGAGTCCTTGAGCAGTTCTTC. Translating gives CASSHLAGVLEQFF.

The chain combines TRBV28 with TRBJ1-2; TRBD1 might be the D (6 bases). Germline values: CDR1 MDHEN, CDR2 SYDVKM. V dropped 1 base and J dropped 4 bases, with 13 bases sitting between them. The CDR3 covers 15 residues. The chain's CDR3 is CASSLSGGRSYGYTF. In DNA form, the CDR3 reads TGTGCCAGCAGTTTATCGGGGGGGCGAAGCTATGGCTACACCTTC.

The CDR3 sequence: CASSPTSGASYEQYF. CDR3 nucleotides: TGCGCCAGCAGCCCAACTAGTGGTGCCTCCTACGAGCAGTACTTC. This rearrangement joins TRBV4-1 to TRBJ2-7, with D possibly TRBD2 on 5 matching bases. The V gene lost 4 bases and the J gene lost 0 bases, with 13 bases spanning the gap. This CDR3 contains 15 residues. From germline, CDR1 is MGHRA and CDR2 YSYEKL.

The chain combines TRBV28 with TRBJ2-5; 8 nucleotides match TRBD1. The CDR3 length is 12 residues. Trimming cost V 10 bases and J 5 bases; bases outside gene matches: 6. CDR1 is MDHEN and CDR2 is SYDVKM in the germline V gene. This chain's CDR3 is CATLDRGETQYF. The CDR3 DNA reads TGTGCCACCTTAGACAGGGGTGAGACCCAGTACTTC.

The chain employs TRBV28 and TRBJ2-5, with a tentative D call TRBD2 (6 bases). The V gene lost 5 bases and the J gene lost 4 bases, with 14 bases spanning the gap. CDR3 length equals 14 residues. The germline gives CDR1 MDHEN, CDR2 SYDVKM. CDR3 sequence: CASSSTSYAETQYF. As DNA, the CDR3 is TGTGCCAGCAGTAGCACTAGCTATGCAGAGACCCAGTACTTC.

CDR3 region: CASSPRTGAFYEQYF. In DNA form, the CDR3 reads TGTGCCAGCAGCCCTCGGACAGGGGCCTTCTACGAGCAGTACTTC. V and J are TRBV7-2 and TRBJ2-7, with TRBD1 matching 9 bases. Germline loops: CDR1 SGHTA, CDR2 FQGNSA. The CDR3 runs 15 residues. After removal of 5 bases from V and 3 bases from J, the junction contained 8 bases not matched to a gene.

For the CDR3, the DNA is TGTGCCAGCAGTTCCCAAGGAGAGATTAACACTGAAGCTTTCTTT. Its protein is CASSSQGEINTEAFF. The chain recombines TRBV6-2 or TRBV6-3 with TRBJ1-1; no firm D call. Germline V gene lookup returns CDR1 MNHEY and CDR2 SVGEGT. The V end lost 4 bases, the J end lost 2 bases, and 14 bases lay between the germline ends. The CDR3 has 15 amino acids.

This clone showed up just once. The chain is built from TRBV4-3 and TRBJ2-1, with D perhaps matching TRBD2 (5 bases). The CDR3 spans 17 residues. Trimming left V 0 bases short and J 1 base short, with 13 bases between. The V gene's germline CDR1 is LGHNA and CDR2 YSLEER. The CDR3 DNA is TGCGCCAGCAGCCAAGATCTCAGCGGATATTCCTACAATGAGCAGTTCTTC. Translation: CASSQDLSGYSYNEQFF.

This chain uses TRBV6-1 with TRBJ2-7; 10 bases line up with TRBD2. The V segment lost 3 bases and the J segment 3 bases; nucleotides outside the gene matches: 2. The germline V gene has CDR1 MNHNS and CDR2 SASEGT. CDR3 size: 14 residues. CDR3 bases: TGTGCCAGCAGTGAGGCTAGCGGGAGCTACGAGCAGTACTTC. Its protein product is CASSEASGSYEQYF.

The chain recombines TRBV15 with TRBJ2-7; no clear D. The CDR3 is 15 amino acids. The germline CDR1 and CDR2 sequences are LNHNV and YYDKDF (reference sequence). The germline V and J ends were trimmed by 0 bases and 4 bases, with 13 bases remaining between them. CDR3 residues: CATSRDLGSVYEQYF. DNA for the CDR3: TGTGCCACCAGCAGAGATCTGGGCAGTGTTTACGAGCAGTACTTC.

The rearrangement uses TRBV6-5 and TRBJ1-6; unclear D gene. The CDR3 totals 14 residues. V dropped 6 bases and J dropped 6 bases, with 12 bases sitting between them. The germline gives CDR1 MNHEY, CDR2 SVGAGI. The CDR3 region is CASSLGDGNSPLHF. The CDR3 nucleotides are TGTGCCAGCAGCTTAGGAGATGGTAATTCACCCCTCCACTTT.

V usage is TRBV9 and J usage is TRBJ2-1; 10 bases are shared with TRBD2. The CDR3 covers 15 residues. V lost 0 bases to trimming and J lost 7 bases; unmatched junction nucleotides: 4. Germline CDR1 reads SGDLS; CDR2 reads YYNGEE. For the CDR3, the DNA is TGTGCCAGCAGCGTAGCCAGCGGGAGGGGTAATGAGCAGTTCTTC. This translates into CASSVASGRGNEQFF.

This chain connects TRBV1 to TRBJ2-1; the D call of TRBD2 is as the table states it, not checked on the DNA. TRBV1 counts as a pseudogene. The CDR3 spans 19 residues. CDR3 in amino acids: CTSSPRLAGGTSSYNEQFF. In DNA, the CDR3 is TGCACCAGCAGCCCCCGACTAGCGGGAGGAACTAGCTCCTACAATGAGCAGTTCTTC.

This chain connects TRBV4-3 to TRBJ1-1; the D is unclear. V lost 0 bases and J lost 3, with 8 bases in between. Germline assignment: CDR1 LGHNA and CDR2 YSLEER. CDR3 length: 14 residues. CDR3 sequence: CASSQETEDTEAFF. DNA for the CDR3: TGCGCCAGCAGCCAAGAGACGGAGGACACTGAAGCTTTCTTT.

The rearrangement uses TRBV7-9 and TRBJ2-7; weak D call: TRBD2 (7 bases). CDR1 and CDR2 from the germline V gene are SEHNR and FQNEAQ (reference sequence). The CDR3 is 15 residues long. Trimming shortened V by 0 bases and J by 7 bases, and 16 bases separated the two germline ends. In nucleotides, the CDR3 is TGTGCCAGCAGCTTAGCGGGAGGGCCGCAGGGGGAGCAGTACTTC. It encodes CASSLAGGPQGEQYF. The whole variable domain, filled in from reference TRBV7-9 and TRBJ2-7, reads DTGVSQNPRHKITKRGQNVTFRCDPISEHNRLYWYRQTLGQGPEFLTYFQNEAQLEKSRLLSDRFSAERPKGSFSTLEIQRTEQGDSAMYLCASSLAGGPQGEQYFGPGTRLTVT.

The chain employs TRBV5-1 and TRBJ1-1, with 7 bases matching TRBD1. Germline values: CDR1 SGHRS, CDR2 YFSETQ. V shed 4 bases, J shed 1 base, and the junction held 7 bases outside the gene matches. The CDR3 sequence is 15 residues long. CDR3 residues: CASSPRTGRNTEAFF. DNA for the CDR3: TGCGCCAGCAGCCCGAGGACAGGACGGAACACTGAAGCTTTCTTT. Variable domain in full (rest from reference TRBV5-1 and TRBJ1-1): KAGVTQTPRYLIKTRGQQVTLSCSPISGHRSVSWYQQTPGQGLQFLFEYFSETQRNKGNFPGRFSGRQFSNSRSEMNVSTLELGDSALYLCASSPRTGRNTEAFFGQGTRLTVV.

This clone was observed once. Within the sample, other DNA sequences also encode this same CDR3. The V call is TRBV28, the J call TRBJ1-6; D uncertain. Germline V gene sequence: CDR1 MDHEN, CDR2 SYDVKM. V dropped 3 bases and J dropped 10 bases, with 10 bases sitting between them. The CDR3 loop spans 13 amino acids. CDR3: CASSFSRGSPLHF. The DNA of the CDR3 is TGTGCCAGCAGTTTTAGCCGCGGGTCACCCCTCCACTTT. Full variable domain (missing parts from reference TRBV28 and TRBJ1-6): DVKVTQSSRYLVKRTGEKVFLECVQDMDHENMFWYRQDPGLGLRLIYFSYDVKMKEKGDIPEGYSVSREKKERFSLILESASTNQTSMYLCASSFSRGSPLHFGNGTRLTVT.

The rearrangement joins TRBV7-2 to TRBJ2-7, with D hard to call. The CDR3 loop spans 12 amino acids. With 1 base removed from V and 5 bases from J, the gap between germline ends came to 6 bases. CDR1 is SGHTA and CDR2 is FQGNSA in the germline V gene. This CDR3 reads CASSLVGHEQYF. Written as DNA, the CDR3 is TGTGCCAGCAGCTTAGTCGGTCACGAGCAGTACTTC.

The chain has TRBV7-8 and TRBJ2-7; the D is unclear. Germline-derived CDR1 and CDR2 are SGHVS and FQNEAQ. This CDR3 spans 14 amino acids. Trimming took off 1 base at V and 3 bases at J, with 10 bases between the two ends. CDR3 nucleotides: TGTGCCAGCAGCTTAGTGCCAATTAGCTACGAGCAGTACTTC. As protein: CASSLVPISYEQYF.

CDR3 nucleotide sequence: TGTGCCAGCAGTTACGAGGGGGTAGGGGAGCTGTTTTTT. It codes for CASSYEGVGELFF. The rearrangement links TRBV6-2 or TRBV6-3 to TRBJ2-2; D is possibly TRBD1 (6 bases). Germline CDR1 MNHEY, CDR2 SVGEGT. Deletions cut 2 bases from V and 8 bases from J, with 9 bases between. The CDR3 runs 13 residues.

The V gene is TRBV7-3, the J gene TRBJ2-3, with D unclear. This CDR3 contains 13 residues. Germline V lookup: CDR1 SGHTA, CDR2 FQGTGA. The germline V and J ends were trimmed by 5 bases and 2 bases, with 8 bases remaining between them. The chain's CDR3 is CASSLDNTDTQYF. The CDR3 nucleotides are TGTGCCAGCAGCCTCGACAACACAGATACGCAGTATTTT.

J is TRBJ1-5 and V is TRBV6-2 or TRBV6-3, with D perhaps TRBD1 (6 bases). The germline CDR1 and CDR2 sequences are MNHEY and SVGEGT. V was shortened by 4 bases and J by 3 bases, with 25 bases between the two germline ends. CDR3 length: 19 amino acids. The CDR3: CASSSPLGSGTPLNQPQHF. The DNA of the CDR3 is TGTGCCAGCAGTTCACCCCTGGGATCCGGGACACCCCTCAATCAGCCCCAGCATTTT.

CDR3 region: CASSSPGGASTYEQYF. CDR3 DNA sequence: TGTGCCAGCAGTTCACCAGGCGGGGCATCCACCTACGAGCAGTACTTC. The rearrangement links TRBV28 to TRBJ2-7; the D gene is possibly TRBD2 (6 bases). CDR1 is MDHEN, CDR2 SYDVKM, per germline. Trimming removed 4 bases from V and 2 bases from J, with 18 bases in between. The CDR3 covers 16 residues. Supplemented by reference TRBV28 and TRBJ2-7, the full variable domain reads DVKVTQSSRYLVKRTGEKVFLECVQDMDHENMFWYRQDPGLGLRLIYFSYDVKMKEKGDIPEGYSVSREKKERFSLILESASTNQTSMYLCASSSPGGASTYEQYFGPGTRLTVT.